A single sample is the source of the 6 T cell receptor beta chains below, sequenced in a study of cytomegalovirus exposure and HLA in healthy donors. The table came from immunoSEQ multiplex PCR; TCRdb's copy has only in-frame clones and leaves some out. The table includes some 170,000 clones, about 86% detected once. Sequencing was done on a sample of PBMCs. Receptors originate from a woman aged 30 to 39 in good health and CMV-seronegative.

This clone came up once. The chain uses TRBV9 and TRBJ2-3; 11 positions match TRBD2. The CDR3 runs to 16 residues. The germline gives CDR1 SGDLS, CDR2 YYNGEE. J lost 4 bases, V lost 4 bases, and 8 bases had no gene match. The DNA of the CDR3 is TGTGCCAGCAGCTCCTTAGCGGGGGGGCTGTCAGATACGCAGTATTTT. Its protein product is CASSSLAGGLSDTQYF.

The chain uses TRBV5-4 and TRBJ1-1, with no clear D. The CDR3 consists of 13 residues. Germline-derived CDR1 and CDR2 are SGHNT and YYREEE (reference sequence). V was cut by 3 bases and J by 8 bases, with 14 bases left in between. This CDR3 reads CASSSPVGAEAFF. The CDR3 nucleotides are TGTGCCAGCAGCTCCCCGGTTGGAGCAGAAGCTTTCTTT. Supplemented by reference TRBV5-4 and TRBJ1-1, the full variable domain reads ETGVTQSPTHLIKTRGQQVTLRCSSQSGHNTVSWYQQALGQGPQFIFQYYREEENGRGNFPPRFSGLQFPNYSSELNVNALELDDSALYLCASSSPVGAEAFFGQGTRLTVV.

This chain links TRBV6-1 with TRBJ2-2; 8 bases match TRBD1. After removal of 1 base from V and 1 base from J, the junction contained 2 bases not matched to a gene. The CDR3 is 16 amino acids. Germline loops: CDR1 MNHNS, CDR2 SASEGT. This CDR3 reads CASSEGDRRNTGELFF. Here the CDR3 DNA reads TGTGCCAGCAGTGAAGGGGACAGGAGGAACACCGGGGAGCTGTTTTTT.

This clone was seen a single time. The V and J genes are TRBV7-8 and TRBJ2-7, with TRBD2 matching 14 bases. Unmatched junction bases numbered 2, after V lost 4 bases and J lost 0 bases. CDR1 and CDR2 (germline): SGHVS, FQNEAQ. The CDR3 runs to 16 residues. The CDR3 reads CASSWGLAGVSYEQYF. CDR3 bases: TGTGCCAGCAGCTGGGGACTAGCGGGGGTCTCCTACGAGCAGTACTTC.

The rearrangement joins TRBV19 to TRBJ2-2; perhaps TRBD2 as D (6 bases). Germline V CDR1 and CDR2: LNHDA, SQIVND (reference sequence). V lost 5 bases and J lost 0, with 16 bases in between. There are 17 residues in the CDR3. In nucleotides, the CDR3 is TGTGCCAGTAGTTCACAGCGGGCATACGCGAACACCGGGGAGCTGTTTTTT. This gives the protein CASSSQRAYANTGELFF. Variable domain in full (rest from reference TRBV19 and TRBJ2-2): DGGITQSPKYLFRKEGQNVTLSCEQNLNHDAMYWYRQDPGQGLRLIYYSQIVNDFQKGDIAEGYSVSREKKESFPLTVTSAQKNPTAFYLCASSSQRAYANTGELFFGEGSRLTVL.

The chain employs TRBV5-1 and TRBJ2-7, with unresolved D. Looked up from germline, CDR1 is SGHRS and CDR2 is YFSETQ. The CDR3 is 14 residues long. The V gene lost 1 base and the J gene lost 5 bases, with 13 bases spanning the gap. The CDR3 bases are TGCGCCAGCAGCTTGTATCCCGCTAGTAACGAGCAGTACTTC. As protein: CASSLYPASNEQYF. The variable domain in full, with the rest retrieved from reference TRBV5-1 and TRBJ2-7, is KAGVTQTPRYLIKTRGQQVTLSCSPISGHRSVSWYQQTPGQGLQFLFEYFSETQRNKGNFPGRFSGRQFSNSRSEMNVSTLELGDSALYLCASSLYPASNEQYFGPGTRLTVT.